Following are 12 T cell receptor beta chains from one sample sequenced in a study of shared clonotypes between healthy human individuals. The naive CD8 subset, CD45RO-negative cells positively selected for CCR7, excluded terminally differentiated effector memory CD45RA+ cells. Clones were read by immunoSEQ multiplex PCR, and TCRdb kept only the in-frame ones, dropping some. The sample lists some 2,000,000 clones; approximately 94% were seen once. The sequenced material came from naive CD8+ T cells sorted from blood. The receptors were sampled from a man younger than 35 in good health.

This sequence joins TRBV21-1 and TRBJ1-1; the D segment call TRBD1 is taken from the table without a DNA check. TRBV21-1 is annotated as a pseudogene. The CDR3 has 12 residues. The CDR3 region is CASSKAWARAFF. The CDR3 nucleotides read TGTGCCAGCAGCAAAGCTTGGGCCCGGGCTTTCTTT.

The genes are TRBV4-1 and TRBJ1-6; 8 nucleotides match TRBD1. Germline assignment: CDR1 MGHRA and CDR2 YSYEKL. The CDR3 length is 16 residues. V was clipped by 0 bases and J by 7 bases; unmatched bases: 5. This CDR3 reads CASSQEPGQANSPLHF. The CDR3 nucleotides are TGCGCCAGCAGCCAAGAACCGGGACAGGCAAATTCACCCCTCCACTTT.

Only a few counts were recorded for this clone. The rearrangement joins TRBV7-9 to TRBJ2-7; 11 positions match TRBD2. This CDR3 is 16 amino acids long. J gave up 2 bases and V 4 bases, and 7 bases lay outside the gene matches. In germline, CDR1 is SEHNR, CDR2 FQNEAQ (reference sequence). Here the CDR3 DNA reads TGTGCCAGCAGCTCCGTCGATAGCGGGAGGGCCTACGAGCAGTACTTC. Protein: CASSSVDSGRAYEQYF.

The count of this clone is one. V and J are TRBV7-9 and TRBJ1-2; 9 bases are shared with TRBD1. J gave up 0 bases and V 3 bases, and 5 bases lay outside the gene matches. The CDR3 runs 16 residues. Germline V gene data show CDR1 as SEHNR and CDR2 as FQNEAQ (reference sequence). CDR3 region: CASSFQQGAANYGYTF. The CDR3 DNA follows: TGTGCCAGCAGCTTCCAACAGGGGGCGGCTAACTATGGCTACACCTTC.

This clone was seen once. The chain joins TRBV15 to TRBJ1-2; D might be TRBD1 (6 bases). The V and J ends lost 0 bases and 4 bases respectively, with 12 bases between them. The CDR3 runs 15 residues. The V gene's germline CDR1 is LNHNV and CDR2 YYDKDF (reference sequence). DNA for the CDR3: TGTGCCACCAGCAGAGATCGGAGGGGGGCCTATGGCTACACCTTC. It encodes CATSRDRRGAYGYTF.

The CDR3 DNA follows: TGTGCCTCCGACACAGCGGGCCCAGAGACCCAGTACTTC. This encodes CASDTAGPETQYF. The chain combines TRBV30 with TRBJ2-5; D may be TRBD2 (6 bases). V gave up 7 bases and J gave up 4 bases, with 16 bases separating them. CDR3 size: 13 residues. The germline V gene has CDR1 GTSNPN and CDR2 SVGIG (reference sequence).

V gene TRBV10-1 combines with J gene TRBJ2-7; D is possibly TRBD2 (6 bases). The CDR3 length is 15 residues. Germline values: CDR1 WNHNN, CDR2 SYGVQD (reference sequence). Trimming left V 0 bases short and J 2 bases short, with 11 bases between. The CDR3 DNA follows: TGCGCCAGCAGTGAGTCGAAGGAGGGGCCCTACGAGCAGTACTTC. This encodes CASSESKEGPYEQYF.

The V call is TRBV14, the J call TRBJ1-1, with 7 bases aligning to TRBD1. The CDR3 is 15 residues long. Germline lookup yields CDR1 SGHDN and CDR2 FVKESK. V trimming: 8 bases; J trimming: 0 bases; junction bases outside the gene matches: 9. DNA of the CDR3: TGTGCCAGCTTATCCAGGGGGGCTATGAACACTGAAGCTTTCTTT. It specifies CASLSRGAMNTEAFF.

The chain is built from TRBV14 and TRBJ2-1; possible D gene TRBD2, 5 bases. This CDR3 spans 13 amino acids. From germline, CDR1 is SGHDN and CDR2 FVKESK. V was shortened by 4 bases and J by 9 bases, with 13 bases between the two germline ends. CDR3 DNA: TGTGCCAGCAGCCTGGTATCAAGCGGTGAGCAGTTCTTC. This gives the protein CASSLVSSGEQFF.

The rearrangement links TRBV6-5 to TRBJ2-7; D is unresolved. This CDR3 has 15 residues. Trimming removed 4 bases at V and 5 bases at J, with 18 bases between. CDR1 and CDR2 from the germline V gene are MNHEY and SVGAGI. CDR3 in DNA: TGTGCCAGCAGTTCTGGCGCCCTATTTCCCCACGAGCAGTACTTC. Residues: CASSSGALFPHEQYF.

This rearrangement joins TRBV7-9 to TRBJ2-7, with TRBD2 identical over 11 bases. This CDR3 has 14 amino acids. V shed 5 bases and J 2 bases; nucleotides not matched to a gene: 2. In germline, CDR1 is SEHNR, CDR2 FQNEAQ (reference sequence). CDR3 sequence (DNA): TGTGCCAGCAGCGGGACTAGCGGAGCCTACGAGCAGTACTTC. Residues: CASSGTSGAYEQYF.

The V gene is TRBV27, the J gene TRBJ1-3; the D is unclear. V lost 3 bases and J lost 0, with 12 bases in between. Germline V CDR1 and CDR2: MNHEY, SMNVEV (reference sequence). This CDR3 is 16 amino acids long. For the CDR3, the DNA is TGTGCCAGCAGTTTGGGAAAACCCGTCTCTGGAAACACCATATATTTT. It codes for CASSLGKPVSGNTIYF.